The T cell receptor beta chain under discussion was sequenced for a study of glioma-infiltrating T cells after dendritic cell vaccination. Per germline, CDR1 MNHEY and CDR2 SMNVEV (reference sequence). CDR3 length: 15 residues. The immunoSEQ assay amplified TCRB CDR3 from up to 2 ug DNA. The PCR used 60 V beta and 13 J beta primers. The method was immunoSEQ multiplex PCR; TCRdb's version includes in-frame clones alone and lacks a portion of them. Found here are tens of thousands of clones, more than 80% of them singletons; the top ten hold approximately 2%. Time point here: after dendritic cell vaccination, including at tumor progression/relapse. All glioblastoma patients lacked an isocitrate dehydrogenase mutation. Before vaccination, two weeks after the third vaccination, and at progression, PBMC were collected.

This TCR derives from a human donor with glioblastoma. The starting material was blood, obtained after dendritic cell vaccination. The chain employs TRBV27 and TRBJ2-5; 13 bases agree with TRBD2. TRBJ2-7 matches the DNA end more closely, so the J call is doubtful. CDR3 sequence: CASSSGLAGVYEQYF. The CDR3 bases are TGTGCCAGCAGTTCTGGACTAGCGGGGGTCTACGAGCAGTACTTC.